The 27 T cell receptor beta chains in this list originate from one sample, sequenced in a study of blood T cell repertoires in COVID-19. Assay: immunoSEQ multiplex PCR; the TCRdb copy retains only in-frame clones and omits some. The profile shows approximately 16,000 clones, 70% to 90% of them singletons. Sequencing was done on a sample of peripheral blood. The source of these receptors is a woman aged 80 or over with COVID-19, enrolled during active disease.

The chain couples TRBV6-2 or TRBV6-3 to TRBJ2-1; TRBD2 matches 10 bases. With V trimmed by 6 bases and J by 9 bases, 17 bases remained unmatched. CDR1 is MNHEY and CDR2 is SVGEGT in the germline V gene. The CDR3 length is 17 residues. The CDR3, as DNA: TGTGCCAGCAGCAGTCAGTGGCTAGCGGGAGTTGGGAGTGAGCAGTTCTTC. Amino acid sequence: CASSSQWLAGVGSEQFF.

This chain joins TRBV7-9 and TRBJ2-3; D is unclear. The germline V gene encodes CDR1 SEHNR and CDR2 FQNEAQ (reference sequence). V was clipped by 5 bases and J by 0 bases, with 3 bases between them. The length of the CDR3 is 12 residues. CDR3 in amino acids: CASSPSTDTQYF. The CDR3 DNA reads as TGTGCCAGCAGCCCTAGCACAGATACGCAGTATTTT.

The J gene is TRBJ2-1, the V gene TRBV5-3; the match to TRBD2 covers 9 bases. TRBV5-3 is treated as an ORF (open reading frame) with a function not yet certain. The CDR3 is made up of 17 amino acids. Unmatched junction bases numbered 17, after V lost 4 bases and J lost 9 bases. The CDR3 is CARSTGTSRFKWGEQFF. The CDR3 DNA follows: TGTGCCAGAAGCACCGGGACTAGCAGATTCAAATGGGGTGAGCAGTTCTTC.

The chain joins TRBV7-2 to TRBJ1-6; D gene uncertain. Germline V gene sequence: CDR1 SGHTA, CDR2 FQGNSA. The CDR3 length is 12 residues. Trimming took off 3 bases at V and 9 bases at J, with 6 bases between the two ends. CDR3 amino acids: CASSFSVSPLHF. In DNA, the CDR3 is TGTGCCAGCAGCTTTTCCGTTTCACCCCTCCACTTT. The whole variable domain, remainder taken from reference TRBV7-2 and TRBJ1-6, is GAGVSQSPSNKVTEKGKDVELRCDPISGHTALYWYRQSLGQGLEFLIYFQGNSAPDKSGLPSDRFSAERTGGSVSTLTIQRTQQEDSAVYLCASSFSVSPLHFGNGTRLTVT.

CDR3 nucleotide sequence: TGTGCCAGCAGTCCTCCACTGTCGATCACCTACAATGAGCAGTTCTTC. Residues: CASSPPLSITYNEQFF. The chain links TRBV2 to TRBJ2-1; D unclear. V was trimmed by 5 bases and J by 2 bases, leaving 16 bases between them. Per the germline V gene, CDR1 is SNHLY and CDR2 is FYNNEI. This CDR3 has 16 residues.

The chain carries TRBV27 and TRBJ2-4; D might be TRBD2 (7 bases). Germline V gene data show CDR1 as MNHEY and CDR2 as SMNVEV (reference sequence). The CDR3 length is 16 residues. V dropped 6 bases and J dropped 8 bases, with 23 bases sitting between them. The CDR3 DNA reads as TGTGCCAGCAGCTCATTAAGGGGGGGCTTTGCGGACATTCAGTACTTC. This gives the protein CASSSLRGGFADIQYF.

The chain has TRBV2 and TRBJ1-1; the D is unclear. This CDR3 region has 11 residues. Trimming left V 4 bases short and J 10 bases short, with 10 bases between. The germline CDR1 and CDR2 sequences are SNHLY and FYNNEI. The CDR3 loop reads CASSALLGAFF. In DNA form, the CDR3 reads TGTGCCAGCAGTGCCTTACTTGGAGCTTTCTTT. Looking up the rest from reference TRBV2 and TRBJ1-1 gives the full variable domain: EPEVTQTPSHQVTQMGQEVILRCVPISNHLYFYWYRQILGQKVEFLVSFYNNEISEKSEIFDDQFSVERPDGSNFTLKIRSTKLEDSAMYFCASSALLGAFFGQGTRLTVV.

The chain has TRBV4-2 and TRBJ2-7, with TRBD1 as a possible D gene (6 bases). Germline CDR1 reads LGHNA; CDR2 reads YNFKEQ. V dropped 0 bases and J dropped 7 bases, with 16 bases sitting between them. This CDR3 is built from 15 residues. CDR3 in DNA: TGTGCCAGCAGCCAAGATTACGGGACACTGAGGGAGCAGTACTTC. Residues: CASSQDYGTLREQYF.

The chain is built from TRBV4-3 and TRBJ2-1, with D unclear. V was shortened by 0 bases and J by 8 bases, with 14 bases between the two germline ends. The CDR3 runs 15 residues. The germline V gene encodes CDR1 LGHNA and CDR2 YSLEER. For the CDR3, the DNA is TGCGCCAGCAGCCAAGATTTAGACTTTCTGGATGAGCAGTTCTTC. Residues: CASSQDLDFLDEQFF.

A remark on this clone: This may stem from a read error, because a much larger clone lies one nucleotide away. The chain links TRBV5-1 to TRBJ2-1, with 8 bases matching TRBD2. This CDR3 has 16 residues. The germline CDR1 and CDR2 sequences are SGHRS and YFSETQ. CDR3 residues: CARSAGGAGGSNEQFF. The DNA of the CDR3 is TGCGCCCGCAGCGCTGGGGGGGCGGGAGGTAGCAATGAGCAGTTCTTC.

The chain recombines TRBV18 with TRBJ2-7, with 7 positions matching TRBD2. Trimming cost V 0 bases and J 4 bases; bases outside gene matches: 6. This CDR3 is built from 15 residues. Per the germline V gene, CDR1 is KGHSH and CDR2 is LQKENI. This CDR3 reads CASSPPVGRAYEQYF. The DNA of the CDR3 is TGTGCCAGCTCACCACCGGTTGGGAGGGCGTACGAGCAGTACTTC.

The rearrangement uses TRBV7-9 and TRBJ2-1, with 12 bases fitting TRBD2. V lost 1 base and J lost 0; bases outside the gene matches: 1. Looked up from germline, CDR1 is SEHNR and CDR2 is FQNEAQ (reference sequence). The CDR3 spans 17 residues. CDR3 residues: CASSLGTSGNSYNEQFF. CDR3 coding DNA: TGTGCCAGCAGCTTAGGGACTAGCGGGAACTCCTACAATGAGCAGTTCTTC.

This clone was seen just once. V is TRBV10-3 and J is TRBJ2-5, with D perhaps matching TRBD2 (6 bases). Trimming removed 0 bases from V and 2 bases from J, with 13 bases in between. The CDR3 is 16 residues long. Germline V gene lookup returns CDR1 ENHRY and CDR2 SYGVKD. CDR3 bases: TGTGCCATCAGTGAGTCTTTATCCGGACTACAAGAGACCCAGTACTTC. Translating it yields CAISESLSGLQETQYF.

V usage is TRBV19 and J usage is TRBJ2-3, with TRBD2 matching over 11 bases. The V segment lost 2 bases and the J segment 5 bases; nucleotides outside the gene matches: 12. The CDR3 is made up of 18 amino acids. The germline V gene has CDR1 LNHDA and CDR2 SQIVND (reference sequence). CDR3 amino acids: CASSIFPPVAGGRDTQYF. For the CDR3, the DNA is TGTGCCAGTAGTATATTCCCCCCCGTAGCGGGAGGGAGAGATACGCAGTATTTT.

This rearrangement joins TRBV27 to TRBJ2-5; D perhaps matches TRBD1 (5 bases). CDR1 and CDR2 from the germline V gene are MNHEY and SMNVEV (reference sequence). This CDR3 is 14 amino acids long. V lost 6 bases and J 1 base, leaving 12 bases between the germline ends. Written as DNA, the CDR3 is TGTGCCAGCAGCCGAGGACAAAGCCAAGAGACCCAGTACTTC. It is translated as CASSRGQSQETQYF.

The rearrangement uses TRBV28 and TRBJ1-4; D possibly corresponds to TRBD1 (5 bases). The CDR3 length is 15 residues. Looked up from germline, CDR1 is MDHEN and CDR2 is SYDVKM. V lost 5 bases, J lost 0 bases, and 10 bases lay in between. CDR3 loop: CASSNTGATNEKLFF. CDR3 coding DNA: TGTGCCAGCAGTAACACAGGCGCAACTAATGAAAAACTGTTTTTT.

The CDR3 nucleotides read TGTGCCACCAGCATACACGGGGGTGGAGGCTACACCTTC. Protein: CATSIHGGGGYTF. The chain combines TRBV15 with TRBJ1-2; a possible D gene is TRBD1 (5 bases). Trimming pared 4 bases from V and 8 bases from J, leaving 14 bases between. CDR3 length: 13 residues. Germline V gene sequence: CDR1 LNHNV, CDR2 YYDKDF (reference sequence).

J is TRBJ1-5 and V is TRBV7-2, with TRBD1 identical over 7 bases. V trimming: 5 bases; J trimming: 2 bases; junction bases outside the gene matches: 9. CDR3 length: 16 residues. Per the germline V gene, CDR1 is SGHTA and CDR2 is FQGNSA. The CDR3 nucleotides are TGTGCCAGCAGCCAGACAGGGACGGGGGGCAATCAGCCCCAGCATTTT. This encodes CASSQTGTGGNQPQHF.

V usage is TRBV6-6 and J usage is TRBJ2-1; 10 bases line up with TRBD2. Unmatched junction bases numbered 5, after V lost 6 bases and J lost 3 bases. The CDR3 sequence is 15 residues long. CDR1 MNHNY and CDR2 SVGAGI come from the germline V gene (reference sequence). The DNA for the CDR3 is TGTGCCAGCAGCCTAGCGGGAGAGAACTACAATGAGCAGTTCTTC. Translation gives CASSLAGENYNEQFF.

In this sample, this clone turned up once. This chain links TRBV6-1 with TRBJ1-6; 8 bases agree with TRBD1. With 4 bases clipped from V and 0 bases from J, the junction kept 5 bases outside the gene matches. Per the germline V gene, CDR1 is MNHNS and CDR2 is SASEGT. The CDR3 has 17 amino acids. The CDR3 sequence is CASSATGGYSYNSPLHF. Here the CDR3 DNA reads TGTGCCAGCAGTGCCACAGGGGGATACTCCTATAATTCACCCCTCCACTTT.

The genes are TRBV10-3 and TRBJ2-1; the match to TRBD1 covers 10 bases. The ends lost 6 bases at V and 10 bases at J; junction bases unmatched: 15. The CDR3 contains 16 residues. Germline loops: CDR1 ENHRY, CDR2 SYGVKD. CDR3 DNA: TGTGCCATCAGGGCTAGTTTTGGGACAGGGGCGATCGAGCAGTTCTTC. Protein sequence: CAIRASFGTGAIEQFF.

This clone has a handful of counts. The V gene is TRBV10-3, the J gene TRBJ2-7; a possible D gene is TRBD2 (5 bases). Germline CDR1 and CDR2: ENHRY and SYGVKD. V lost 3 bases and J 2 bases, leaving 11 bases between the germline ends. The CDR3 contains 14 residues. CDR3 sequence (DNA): TGTGCCATCAGTGACTCCCTTAGCGCCTACGAGCAGTACTTC. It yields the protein CAISDSLSAYEQYF.

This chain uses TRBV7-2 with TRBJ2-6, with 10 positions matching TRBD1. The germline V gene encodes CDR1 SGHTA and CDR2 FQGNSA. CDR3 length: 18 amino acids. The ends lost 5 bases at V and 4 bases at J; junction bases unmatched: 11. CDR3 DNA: TGTGCCAGCAGCCCCTCAGGGACAGGGGCATCCGGGGCCAACGTCCTGACTTTC. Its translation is CASSPSGTGASGANVLTF.

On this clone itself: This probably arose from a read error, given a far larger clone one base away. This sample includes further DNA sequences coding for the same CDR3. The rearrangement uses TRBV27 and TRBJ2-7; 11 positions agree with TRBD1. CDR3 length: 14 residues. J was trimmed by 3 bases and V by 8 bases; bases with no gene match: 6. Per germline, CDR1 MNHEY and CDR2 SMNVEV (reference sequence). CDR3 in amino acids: CASCWGTGGYEQYF. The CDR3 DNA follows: TGTGCCAGCTGCTGGGGGACAGGGGGCTACGAGCAGTACTTC.

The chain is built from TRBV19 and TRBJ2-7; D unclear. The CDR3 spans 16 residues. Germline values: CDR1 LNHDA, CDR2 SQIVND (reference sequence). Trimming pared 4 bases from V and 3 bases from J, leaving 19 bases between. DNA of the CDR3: TGTGCCAGTAGTACCACTGTCCTGCCCGCCCTCTACGAGCAGTACTTC. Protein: CASSTTVLPALYEQYF.

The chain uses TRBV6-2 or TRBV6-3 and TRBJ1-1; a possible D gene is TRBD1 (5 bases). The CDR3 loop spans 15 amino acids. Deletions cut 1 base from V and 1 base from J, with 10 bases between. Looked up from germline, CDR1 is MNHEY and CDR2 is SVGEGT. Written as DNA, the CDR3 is TGTGCCAGCAGTTACTGGGGCAGTAGGAACACTGAAGCTTTCTTT. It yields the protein CASSYWGSRNTEAFF.

The CDR3 DNA follows: TGCGCCAGCAGCTTGGTTGTCGCAGGCGGGGAAGCTTTCTTT. This translates into CASSLVVAGGEAFF. J is TRBJ1-1 and V is TRBV5-1; D gene ambiguous. V was trimmed by 0 bases and J by 8 bases, leaving 14 bases between them. From germline, CDR1 is SGHRS and CDR2 YFSETQ. This CDR3 is built from 14 residues.